This TCR beta chain was identified in a study of blood T cell repertoires in COVID-19. In the authors' methods: Reference gene primers were amplified, and this amplification served to estimate nucleated cell counts. The method was immunoSEQ multiplex PCR; TCRdb's version includes in-frame clones alone and lacks a portion of them. The V and J calls and the clone size are those of that table, but D and trimming were determined from the DNA. In the table there are over 95,000 clones, 70% to 80% of which are singletons. The CDR3 runs 15 residues. V lost 5 bases to trimming and J lost 3 bases; unmatched junction nucleotides: 6. Looked up from germline, CDR1 is SGHAT and CDR2 is FQNNGV.

The sample was peripheral blood. This clonotype originated in a woman older than 75 with active or convalescent COVID-19. This rearrangement joins TRBV11-2 to TRBJ2-1, with 8 bases matching TRBD2. CDR3 residues: CASSPSGRDYNEQFF. DNA for the CDR3: TGTGCCAGCAGCCCAAGCGGGAGAGACTACAATGAGCAGTTCTTC.